The 29 T cell receptor beta chains reported below all come from one sample, sequenced in a study of PD-1 blockade in mismatch repair-deficient tumors. Libraries were prepared by immunoSEQ multiplex PCR; TCRdb keeps only in-frame clonotypes and omits some of them. The sample consists of under 50,000 clones, roughly 77% of them appearing once. The input for sequencing was peripheral blood, taken 4 weeks after starting pembrolizumab. The receptors were gathered from an adult with mismatch repair-deficient cancer.

J is TRBJ2-2 and V is TRBV4-1; the D gene is possibly TRBD2 (5 bases). The CDR3 has 18 amino acids. With 4 bases removed from V and 5 bases from J, the gap between germline ends came to 23 bases. Germline CDR1 is MGHRA and CDR2 is YSYEKL. The CDR3 DNA reads TGCGCCAGCAGCCTAAGACCTGGGCAGCGGATCCTAACCGGGGAGCTGTTTTTT. This gives the protein CASSLRPGQRILTGELFF.

The rearrangement uses TRBV7-6 and TRBJ1-3; 7 nucleotides align to TRBD1. From germline, CDR1 is SGHVS and CDR2 FNYEAQ. With 4 bases clipped from V and 4 bases from J, the junction kept 16 bases outside the gene matches. This CDR3 has 18 residues. The CDR3 nucleotides are TGTGCCAGCAGCTCCCTGCCCCGCCCCGGGACAGAAGGAAACACCATATATTTT. It specifies CASSSLPRPGTEGNTIYF.

The gene calls are TRBV18 and TRBJ1-1, with D uncertain. The length of the CDR3 is 11 residues. CDR1 KGHSH and CDR2 LQKENI come from the germline V gene. With 7 bases removed from V and 8 bases from J, the gap between germline ends came to 11 bases. The CDR3 DNA follows: TGTGCCAGCTGGCAGGAGGCAGAAGCTTTCTTT. Its translation: CASWQEAEAFF.

The V gene is TRBV12-5, the J gene TRBJ2-3; D is unresolved. The length of the CDR3 is 15 residues. Trimming removed 0 bases from V and 2 bases from J, with 9 bases in between. Germline V CDR1 and CDR2: LGHNT, FRNRAP. The CDR3 bases are TGTGCTAGTGGTTTGGTACCCAAAATCACAGATACGCAGTATTTT. Translated: CASGLVPKITDTQYF.

The chain employs TRBV19 and TRBJ2-1, with D uncertain. The CDR3 runs to 15 residues. V was shortened by 10 bases and J by 0 bases, with 16 bases between the two germline ends. Germline V lookup: CDR1 LNHDA, CDR2 SQIVND (reference sequence). This CDR3 is CATTQGRISYNEQFF. DNA for the CDR3: TGTGCCACCACACAAGGGCGGATCTCCTACAATGAGCAGTTCTTC.

This chain uses TRBV2 with TRBJ2-1, with unresolved D. Germline V lookup: CDR1 SNHLY, CDR2 FYNNEI. Trimming pared 4 bases from V and 1 base from J, leaving 8 bases between. The CDR3 consists of 14 residues. Here the CDR3 DNA reads TGTGCCAGCAGTGTGGCGCTATCCTACAATGAGCAGTTCTTC. This encodes CASSVALSYNEQFF.

V is TRBV5-4 and J is TRBJ1-4, with D perhaps TRBD1 (6 bases). Trimming shortened V by 4 bases and J by 8 bases, and 18 bases separated the two germline ends. CDR1 is SGHNT, CDR2 YYREEE, per germline (reference sequence). The CDR3 has 15 residues. CDR3 loop: CASSITGQGLEKLFF. CDR3 sequence (DNA): TGTGCCAGCAGCATTACGGGACAAGGGTTGGAAAAACTGTTTTTT.

The chain combines TRBV30 with TRBJ1-1, with D unresolved. Per germline, CDR1 GTSNPN and CDR2 SVGIG (reference sequence). Trimming removed 1 base at V and 6 bases at J, with 12 bases between. The CDR3 contains 13 residues. The CDR3 loop reads CAWSEARGSEAFF. The CDR3 coding sequence is TGTGCCTGGAGTGAGGCTCGAGGATCTGAAGCTTTCTTT.

The rearrangement joins TRBV7-2 to TRBJ2-3; TRBD2 matches at 11 bases. In germline, CDR1 is SGHTA, CDR2 FQGNSA. The CDR3 is 18 amino acids. Losses at the gene ends were 1 base for V and 1 base for J; bases not matched to a gene: 7. This CDR3 is CASSLVAGGPWGTDTQYF. The CDR3 DNA is TGTGCCAGCAGCTTAGTAGCGGGAGGGCCCTGGGGCACAGATACGCAGTATTTT.

The V and J genes are TRBV19 and TRBJ2-3, with 10 bases aligning to TRBD2. Germline trimming cut 5 bases from V and 4 bases from J; bases unmatched to any gene: 6. The V gene's germline CDR1 is LNHDA and CDR2 SQIVND (reference sequence). The length of the CDR3 is 15 residues. CDR3 sequence: CASSDYSGRSDTQYF. As DNA, the CDR3 is TGTGCCAGTAGTGACTATAGCGGGAGGTCAGATACGCAGTATTTT.

This clone came up a few times. This chain links TRBV6-5 with TRBJ2-7; D is ambiguous. The CDR3 loop spans 14 amino acids. Deletions cut 3 bases from V and 0 bases from J, with 9 bases between. The germline CDR1 and CDR2 sequences are MNHEY and SVGAGI. CDR3 loop: CASSYDFRSYEQYF. Written as DNA, the CDR3 is TGTGCCAGCAGTTATGACTTCCGCTCCTACGAGCAGTACTTC.

The V call is TRBV29-1, the J call TRBJ1-2; 10 bases are shared with TRBD1. CDR3 length equals 15 residues. Germline lookup yields CDR1 SQVTM and CDR2 ANQGSEA. The V and J ends lost 2 bases and 4 bases, in that order; junction bases with no gene match: 7. In nucleotides, the CDR3 is TGCAGCGTTGAACTGGGACAGGGGAGCACCTATGGCTACACCTTC. Its protein product is CSVELGQGSTYGYTF.

The CDR3 loop reads CASSLLAGGGHNEQFF. The DNA for the CDR3 is TGTGCCAGCAGTCTCCTAGCGGGAGGGGGCCACAATGAGCAGTTCTTC. The J gene is TRBJ2-1, the V gene TRBV6-4, with 12 positions matching TRBD2. V lost 5 bases to trimming and J lost 5 bases; unmatched junction nucleotides: 7. In germline, CDR1 is MRHNA, CDR2 SNTAGT. The CDR3 covers 16 residues.

The rearrangement uses TRBV6-1 and TRBJ1-5; D call uncertain. CDR1 and CDR2 (germline): MNHNS, SASEGT. The CDR3 has 15 residues. V dropped 2 bases and J dropped 1 base, with 9 bases sitting between them. The CDR3 reads CASSERTVSNQPQHF. The DNA of the CDR3 is TGTGCCAGCAGTGAAAGGACCGTGAGCAATCAGCCCCAGCATTTT.

This chain connects TRBV15 to TRBJ2-6, with 7 bases matching TRBD2. Losses at the gene ends were 0 bases for V and 2 bases for J; bases not matched to a gene: 1. The V gene's germline CDR1 is LNHNV and CDR2 YYDKDF (reference sequence). This CDR3 has 16 amino acids. In DNA, the CDR3 is TGTGCCACCAGCAGAGATGGGGGGGCTGGGGCCAACGTCCTGACTTTC. Translated, it gives CATSRDGGAGANVLTF.

The chain recombines TRBV4-2 with TRBJ2-3; D perhaps matches TRBD2 (5 bases). Germline CDR1 reads LGHNA; CDR2 reads YNFKEQ. The V end lost 0 bases, the J end lost 0 bases, and 13 bases lay between the germline ends. The CDR3 is 17 residues long. The CDR3 spells CASSQDLGGPSTDTQYF. CDR3 DNA sequence: TGTGCCAGCAGCCAAGATTTGGGCGGGCCTAGCACAGATACGCAGTATTTT.

This clone has just one count. The chain employs TRBV15 and TRBJ1-2; no clear D gene. This CDR3 is 15 amino acids long. V gave up 0 bases and J gave up 3 bases, with 11 bases separating them. The germline V gene has CDR1 LNHNV and CDR2 YYDKDF (reference sequence). In DNA, the CDR3 is TGTGCCACCAGCAGAGATGTGGTCTTGGACTATGGCTACACCTTC. Its protein product is CATSRDVVLDYGYTF.

V and J are TRBV4-3 and TRBJ2-3; D may be TRBD1 (6 bases). CDR3 length: 15 residues. Trimming removed 2 bases from V and 5 bases from J, with 14 bases in between. Germline values: CDR1 LGHNA, CDR2 YSLEER. CDR3 coding DNA: TGCGCCAGCAGCCAATCAACAGGGAGTCAAGATACGCAGTATTTT. Encoded protein: CASSQSTGSQDTQYF.

V is TRBV5-1 and J is TRBJ1-1; D possibly corresponds to TRBD1 (6 bases). V lost 3 bases, J lost 1 base, and 16 bases lay in between. The germline CDR1 and CDR2 sequences are SGHRS and YFSETQ. This CDR3 comprises 16 residues. DNA for the CDR3: TGCGCCAGCAGCTCGGCAGGGGTCCTTGGGAACACTGAAGCTTTCTTT. This codes for CASSSAGVLGNTEAFF.

Only a few counts were recorded for this clone. The chain carries TRBV29-1 and TRBJ2-5; TRBD1 might be the D (5 bases). Germline V gene sequence: CDR1 SQVTM, CDR2 ANQGSEA. CDR3 length: 12 residues. V dropped 6 bases and J dropped 0 bases, with 8 bases sitting between them. CDR3 coding DNA: TGCAGCGTGAAGGGGTACCAAGAGACCCAGTACTTC. Encoded protein: CSVKGYQETQYF.

This chain joins TRBV7-9 and TRBJ1-3; D perhaps matches TRBD1 (5 bases). Trimming stripped 5 bases from V and 4 bases from J, with 15 bases between. The CDR3 length is 15 residues. From germline, CDR1 is SEHNR and CDR2 FQNEAQ (reference sequence). CDR3 sequence: CASSGQGGPGNTIYF. In nucleotides, the CDR3 is TGTGCCAGCAGCGGGCAGGGAGGTCCGGGAAACACCATATATTTT.

The genes are TRBV10-2 and TRBJ2-5; a possible D gene is TRBD2 (7 bases). Germline V gene lookup returns CDR1 WSHSY and CDR2 SAAADI. The CDR3 extends over 15 amino acids. V lost 6 bases to trimming and J lost 5 bases, with 19 bases between them. CDR3 sequence: CASRGEGGTWETQYF. DNA of the CDR3: TGCGCCAGCAGGGGGGAGGGGGGTACATGGGAGACCCAGTACTTC.

This rearrangement joins TRBV7-2 to TRBJ2-7; no reliable D call. The germline V and J ends were trimmed by 1 base and 4 bases, with 11 bases remaining between them. CDR3 length equals 14 residues. Germline V CDR1 and CDR2: SGHTA, FQGNSA. CDR3: CASSLGLRTYEQYF. Written as DNA, the CDR3 is TGTGCCAGCAGCTTAGGGCTTAGAACATACGAGCAGTACTTC.

As concerns this clone: A read error is likely, as this CDR3 ends without the conserved phenylalanine or tryptophan. No DNA is shown, since the ends of the CDR3 on it are uncertain; the CDR3 is the one TCRdb lists. The CDR3 spells CASSSREKGRLG. The chain has TRBV21-1 and TRBJ2-7; the table names TRBD2, a call not compared with the DNA. TRBV21-1 is marked as a pseudogene. The CDR3 has 12 residues if both end residues are counted.

V usage is TRBV4-1 and J usage is TRBJ2-7; D is unclear. This CDR3 has 14 residues. Trimming left V 3 bases short and J 6 bases short, with 15 bases between. The germline V gene has CDR1 MGHRA and CDR2 YSYEKL. The CDR3 bases are TGCGCCAGCAGCCATGGGTCTTGGGGTCGCGAGCAGTACTTC. Amino acid sequence: CASSHGSWGREQYF.

The chain has TRBV29-1 and TRBJ2-3; TRBD1 agrees at 8 bases. CDR1 SQVTM and CDR2 ANQGSEA come from the germline V gene. V trimming: 7 bases; J trimming: 2 bases; junction bases outside the gene matches: 5. The CDR3 is 13 residues long. Here the CDR3 reads CSAPTGVTDTQYF. CDR3 nucleotides: TGCAGCGCCCCGACAGGGGTCACAGATACGCAGTATTTT.

The J gene is TRBJ2-5, the V gene TRBV7-9; D may be TRBD2 (6 bases). The germline gives CDR1 SEHNR, CDR2 FQNEAQ (reference sequence). V was trimmed by 3 bases and J by 0 bases, leaving 8 bases between them. The CDR3 has 14 residues. Here the CDR3 reads CASSFASDQETQYF. The CDR3 DNA reads as TGTGCCAGCAGCTTCGCTAGCGACCAAGAGACCCAGTACTTC.

The J gene is TRBJ2-5, the V gene TRBV14, with D possibly TRBD1 on 5 matching bases. CDR3 length equals 16 residues. The V and J ends lost 1 base and 0 bases respectively, with 12 bases between them. Looked up from germline, CDR1 is SGHDN and CDR2 is FVKESK. CDR3 nucleotide sequence: TGTGCCAGCAGCCAAGTTCACAACAGGTACCAAGAGACCCAGTACTTC. Encoded protein: CASSQVHNRYQETQYF.

The rearrangement joins TRBV7-3 to TRBJ1-3; D ambiguous. CDR1 SGHTA and CDR2 FQGTGA come from the germline V gene. V was shortened by 4 bases and J by 8 bases, with 27 bases between the two germline ends. This CDR3 has 18 residues. The CDR3 spells CASSSILAIGPQGDTIYF. The CDR3 nucleotides are TGTGCCAGCAGCTCAATACTAGCCATCGGCCCACAAGGCGACACCATATATTTT.